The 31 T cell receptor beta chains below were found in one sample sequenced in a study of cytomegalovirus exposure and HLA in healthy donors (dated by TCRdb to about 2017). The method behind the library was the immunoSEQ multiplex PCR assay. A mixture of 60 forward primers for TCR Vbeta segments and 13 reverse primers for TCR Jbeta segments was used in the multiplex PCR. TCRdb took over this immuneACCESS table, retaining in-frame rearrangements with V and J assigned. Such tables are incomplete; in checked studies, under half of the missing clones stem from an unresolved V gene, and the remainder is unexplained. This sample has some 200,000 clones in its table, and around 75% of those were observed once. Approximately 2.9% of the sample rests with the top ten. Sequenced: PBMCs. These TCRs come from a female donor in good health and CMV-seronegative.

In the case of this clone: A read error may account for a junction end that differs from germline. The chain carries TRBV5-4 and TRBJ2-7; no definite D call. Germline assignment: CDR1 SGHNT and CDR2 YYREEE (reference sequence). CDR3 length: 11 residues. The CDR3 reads CAGSREDEQYF. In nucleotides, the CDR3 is TGTGCCGGCAGCCGAGAAGACGAGCAGTACTTC.

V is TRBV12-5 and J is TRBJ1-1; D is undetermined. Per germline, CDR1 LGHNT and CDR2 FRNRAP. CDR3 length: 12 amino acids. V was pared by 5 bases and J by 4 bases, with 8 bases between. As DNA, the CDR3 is TGTGCTAGTGGTACAACAGTCACTGAAGCTTTCTTT. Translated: CASGTTVTEAFF.

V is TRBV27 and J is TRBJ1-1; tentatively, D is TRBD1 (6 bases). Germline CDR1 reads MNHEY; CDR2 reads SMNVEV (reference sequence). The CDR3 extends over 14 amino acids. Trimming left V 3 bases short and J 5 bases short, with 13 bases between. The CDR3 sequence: CASSLGRGRTEAFF. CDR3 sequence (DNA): TGTGCCAGCAGTTTGGGCAGGGGAAGAACTGAAGCTTTCTTT.

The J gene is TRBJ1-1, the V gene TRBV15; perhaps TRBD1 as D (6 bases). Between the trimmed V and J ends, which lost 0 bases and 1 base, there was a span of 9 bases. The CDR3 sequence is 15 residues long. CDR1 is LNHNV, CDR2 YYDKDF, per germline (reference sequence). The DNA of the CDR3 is TGTGCCACCAGCAGAGAGTACAGGGAGAACACTGAAGCTTTCTTT. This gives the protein CATSREYRENTEAFF.

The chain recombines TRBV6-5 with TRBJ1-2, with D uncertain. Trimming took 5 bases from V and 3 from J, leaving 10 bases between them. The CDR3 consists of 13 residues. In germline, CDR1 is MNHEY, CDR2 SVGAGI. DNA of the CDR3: TGTGCCAGCAGTCCTAGTTATTACTATGGCTACACCTTC. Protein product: CASSPSYYYGYTF.

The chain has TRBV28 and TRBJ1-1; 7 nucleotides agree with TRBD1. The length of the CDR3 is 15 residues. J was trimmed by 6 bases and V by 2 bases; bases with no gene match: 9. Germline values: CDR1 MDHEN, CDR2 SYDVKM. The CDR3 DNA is TGTGCCAGCAGTTTAAGCGCGAGGGGGCTGTCTGAAGCTTTCTTT. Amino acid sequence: CASSLSARGLSEAFF.

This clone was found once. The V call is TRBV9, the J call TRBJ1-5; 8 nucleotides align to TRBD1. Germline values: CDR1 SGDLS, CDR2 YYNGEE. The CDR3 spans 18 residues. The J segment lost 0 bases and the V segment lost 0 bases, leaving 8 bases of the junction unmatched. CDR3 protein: CASSVGDRGRYSNQPQHF. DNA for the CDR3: TGTGCCAGCAGCGTAGGAGACAGGGGCCGATATAGCAATCAGCCCCAGCATTTT.

CDR3 DNA sequence: TGCGCCAGCAGCTTGGTGGAGGGTCCCCGGGTCCGGAGCTCCTACAATGAGCAGTTCTTC. Amino acids: CASSLVEGPRVRSSYNEQFF. The genes are TRBV5-1 and TRBJ2-1, with D perhaps matching TRBD2 (6 bases). Germline V lookup: CDR1 SGHRS, CDR2 YFSETQ. This CDR3 has 20 amino acids. V lost 0 bases to trimming and J lost 0 bases, with 22 bases between them.

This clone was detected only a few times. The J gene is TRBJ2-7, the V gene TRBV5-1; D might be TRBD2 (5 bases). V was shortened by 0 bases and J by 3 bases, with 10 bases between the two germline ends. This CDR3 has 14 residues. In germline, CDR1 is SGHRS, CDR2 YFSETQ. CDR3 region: CASSLAGDNYEQYF. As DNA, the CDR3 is TGCGCCAGCAGCTTGGCCGGGGATAACTACGAGCAGTACTTC.

DNA of the CDR3: TGTGCCAGTAGTAGAAGTCTGGGGGGCACTGAAGCTTTCTTT. Amino acid sequence: CASSRSLGGTEAFF. The rearrangement joins TRBV19 to TRBJ1-1; perhaps TRBD1 as D (5 bases). Trimming took off 4 bases at V and 4 bases at J, with 13 bases between the two ends. This CDR3 region has 14 residues. Germline lookup yields CDR1 LNHDA and CDR2 SQIVND (reference sequence). Supplemented by reference TRBV19 and TRBJ1-1, the full variable domain reads DGGITQSPKYLFRKEGQNVTLSCEQNLNHDAMYWYRQDPGQGLRLIYYSQIVNDFQKGDIAEGYSVSREKKESFPLTVTSAQKNPTAFYLCASSRSLGGTEAFFGQGTRLTVV.

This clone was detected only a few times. This CDR3 is CASSLGGRGYGYTF. In DNA, the CDR3 is TGCGCCAGCAGCTTGGGGGGCAGGGGATATGGCTACACCTTC. V usage is TRBV5-1 and J usage is TRBJ1-2; tentative D call: TRBD1 (6 bases). Between the trimmed V and J ends, which lost 0 bases and 5 bases, there was a span of 11 bases. Germline V gives CDR1 SGHRS, CDR2 YFSETQ. The CDR3 has 14 amino acids.

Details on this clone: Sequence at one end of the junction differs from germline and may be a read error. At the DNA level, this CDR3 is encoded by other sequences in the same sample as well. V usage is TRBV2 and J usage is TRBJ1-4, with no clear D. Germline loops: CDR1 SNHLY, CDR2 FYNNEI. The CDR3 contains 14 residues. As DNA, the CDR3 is TGCGCCAGCGGAGGGAGCAGAATCCCCGAAAAACTGTTTTTT. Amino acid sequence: CASGGSRIPEKLFF.

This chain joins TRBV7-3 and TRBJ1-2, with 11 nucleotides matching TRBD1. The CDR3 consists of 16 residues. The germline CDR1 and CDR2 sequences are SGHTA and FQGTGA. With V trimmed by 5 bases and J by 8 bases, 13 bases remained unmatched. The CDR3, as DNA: TGTGCCAGCAGCCCCCGTCCCGGGACAGGGGGTGGGGGCTACACCTTC. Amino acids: CASSPRPGTGGGGYTF. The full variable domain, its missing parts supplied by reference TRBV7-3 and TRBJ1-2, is GAGVSQTPSNKVTEKGKYVELRCDPISGHTALYWYRQSLGQGPEFLIYFQGTGAADDSGLPNDRFFAVRPEGSVSTLKIQRTERGDSAVYLCASSPRPGTGGGGYTFGSGTRLTVV.

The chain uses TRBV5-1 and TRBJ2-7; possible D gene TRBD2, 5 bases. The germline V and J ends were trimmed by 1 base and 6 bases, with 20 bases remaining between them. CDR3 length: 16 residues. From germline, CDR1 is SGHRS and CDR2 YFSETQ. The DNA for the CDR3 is TGCGCCAGCAGCTTGCCAGGAGACGGGATCTGGGGCGAGCAGTACTTC. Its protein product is CASSLPGDGIWGEQYF.

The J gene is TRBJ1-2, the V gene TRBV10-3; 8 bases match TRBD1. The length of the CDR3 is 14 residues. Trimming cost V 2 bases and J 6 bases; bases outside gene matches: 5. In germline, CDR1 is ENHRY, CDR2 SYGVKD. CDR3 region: CAISETGGDDGYTF. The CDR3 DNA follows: TGTGCCATCAGTGAGACAGGGGGAGACGATGGCTACACCTTC.

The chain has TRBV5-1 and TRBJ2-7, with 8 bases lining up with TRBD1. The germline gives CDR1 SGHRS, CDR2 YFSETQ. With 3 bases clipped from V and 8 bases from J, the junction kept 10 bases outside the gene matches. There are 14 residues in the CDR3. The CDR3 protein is CASSSTTGGFQQYF. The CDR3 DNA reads TGCGCCAGCAGCTCAACCACAGGGGGTTTCCAGCAGTACTTC.

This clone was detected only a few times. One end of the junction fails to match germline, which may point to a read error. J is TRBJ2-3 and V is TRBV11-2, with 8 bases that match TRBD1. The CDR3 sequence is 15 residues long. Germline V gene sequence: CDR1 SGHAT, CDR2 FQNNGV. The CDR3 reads CASSLDRGSTDTQYF. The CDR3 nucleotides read TGTGCCAGCAGCCTAGACAGGGGTAGCACAGATACGCAGTATTTT.

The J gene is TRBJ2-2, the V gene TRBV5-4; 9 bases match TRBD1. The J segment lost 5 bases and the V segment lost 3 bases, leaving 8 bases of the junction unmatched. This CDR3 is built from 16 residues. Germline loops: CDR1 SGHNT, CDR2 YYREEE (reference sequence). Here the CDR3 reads CASSSRSGTGTGELFF. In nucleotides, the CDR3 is TGTGCCAGCAGCTCTCGCTCCGGGACAGGGACCGGGGAGCTGTTTTTT.

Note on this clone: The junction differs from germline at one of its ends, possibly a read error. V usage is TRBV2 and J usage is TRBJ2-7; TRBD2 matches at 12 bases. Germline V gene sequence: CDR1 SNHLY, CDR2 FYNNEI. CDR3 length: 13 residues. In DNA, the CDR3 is TGTGCCAGCAGGACTAGCGGGAGTTACGAGCGGTACTTC. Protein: CASRTSGSYERYF.

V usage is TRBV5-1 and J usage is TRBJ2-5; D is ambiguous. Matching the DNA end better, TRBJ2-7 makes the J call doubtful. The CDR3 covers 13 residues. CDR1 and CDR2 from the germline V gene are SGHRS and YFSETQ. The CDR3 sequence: CASSLDRAYEQYF. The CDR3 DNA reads TGCGCCAGCAGCTTGGACAGAGCCTACGAGCAGTACTTC.

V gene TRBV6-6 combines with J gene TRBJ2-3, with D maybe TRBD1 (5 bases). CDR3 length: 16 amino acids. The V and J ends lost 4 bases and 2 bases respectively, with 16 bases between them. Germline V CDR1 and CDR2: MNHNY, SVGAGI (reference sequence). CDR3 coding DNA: TGTGCCAGCAGTTCCCCCGGCAGGGCAGTCACAGATACGCAGTATTTT. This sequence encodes CASSSPGRAVTDTQYF.

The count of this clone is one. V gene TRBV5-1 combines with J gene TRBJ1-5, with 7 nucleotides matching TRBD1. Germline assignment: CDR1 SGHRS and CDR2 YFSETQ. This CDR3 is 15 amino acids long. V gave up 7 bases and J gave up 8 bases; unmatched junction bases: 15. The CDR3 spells CASAFGGQSWEPQHF. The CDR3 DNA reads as TGCGCCAGCGCTTTCGGGGGACAGAGCTGGGAGCCCCAGCATTTT.

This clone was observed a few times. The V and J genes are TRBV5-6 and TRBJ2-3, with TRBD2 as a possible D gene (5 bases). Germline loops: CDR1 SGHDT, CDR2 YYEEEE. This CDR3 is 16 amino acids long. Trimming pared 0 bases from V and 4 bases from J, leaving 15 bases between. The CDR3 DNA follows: TGTGCCAGCAGCTTGGTAGCTCTAAAGAGGGCAGATACGCAGTATTTT. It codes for CASSLVALKRADTQYF.

The CDR3 is CASSGPRRGDYGYTF. The CDR3 nucleotides read TGTGCCAGCAGTGGTCCCAGGAGGGGCGACTATGGCTACACCTTC. The chain carries TRBV6-1 and TRBJ1-2, with D possibly being TRBD1 (5 bases). The CDR3 contains 15 residues. With 4 bases removed from V and 3 bases from J, the gap between germline ends came to 15 bases. Germline V CDR1 and CDR2: MNHNS, SASEGT.

The CDR3 region is CASSLDLREQYF. As DNA, the CDR3 is TGCGCCAGCAGCTTGGATTTGCGCGAGCAGTACTTC. The J gene is TRBJ2-7, the V gene TRBV5-1; D call uncertain. CDR1 is SGHRS and CDR2 is YFSETQ in the germline V gene. The CDR3 is 12 amino acids. Trimming shortened V by 0 bases and J by 6 bases, and 7 bases separated the two germline ends. Full variable domain (outside the CDR3, taken from reference TRBV5-1 and TRBJ2-7): KAGVTQTPRYLIKTRGQQVTLSCSPISGHRSVSWYQQTPGQGLQFLFEYFSETQRNKGNFPGRFSGRQFSNSRSEMNVSTLELGDSALYLCASSLDLREQYFGPGTRLTVT.

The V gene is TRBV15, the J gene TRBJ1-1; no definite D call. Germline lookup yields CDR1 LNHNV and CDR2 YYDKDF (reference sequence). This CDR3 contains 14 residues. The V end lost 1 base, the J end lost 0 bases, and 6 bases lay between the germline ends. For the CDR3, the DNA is TGTGCCACCAGCAGAGGAACATTGAACACTGAAGCTTTCTTT. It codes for CATSRGTLNTEAFF. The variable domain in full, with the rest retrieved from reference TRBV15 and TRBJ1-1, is DAMVIQNPRYQVTQFGKPVTLSCSQTLNHNVMYWYQQKSSQAPKLLFHYYDKDFNNEADTPDNFQSRRPNTSFCFLDIRSPGLGDTAMYLCATSRGTLNTEAFFGQGTRLTVV.

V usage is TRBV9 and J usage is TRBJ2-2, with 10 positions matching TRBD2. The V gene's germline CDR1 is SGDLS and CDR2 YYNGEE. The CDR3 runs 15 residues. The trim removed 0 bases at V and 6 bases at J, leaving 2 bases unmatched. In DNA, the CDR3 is TGTGCCAGCAGCGTAGCCCTAGCGGGAGCCGGGGAGCTGTTTTTT. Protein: CASSVALAGAGELFF.

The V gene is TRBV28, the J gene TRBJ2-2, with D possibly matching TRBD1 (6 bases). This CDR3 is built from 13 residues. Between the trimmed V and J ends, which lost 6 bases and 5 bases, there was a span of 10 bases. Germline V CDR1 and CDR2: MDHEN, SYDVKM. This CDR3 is CASRLRGTGELFF. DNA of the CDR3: TGTGCCAGCAGATTAAGGGGGACCGGGGAGCTGTTTTTT.

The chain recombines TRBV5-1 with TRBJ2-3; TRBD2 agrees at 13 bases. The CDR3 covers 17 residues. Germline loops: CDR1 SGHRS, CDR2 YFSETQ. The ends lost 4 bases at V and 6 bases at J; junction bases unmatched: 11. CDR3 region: CASSLLLAGGRPDTQYF. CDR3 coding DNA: TGCGCCAGCAGCCTCCTACTAGCGGGAGGGCGGCCGGATACGCAGTATTTT.

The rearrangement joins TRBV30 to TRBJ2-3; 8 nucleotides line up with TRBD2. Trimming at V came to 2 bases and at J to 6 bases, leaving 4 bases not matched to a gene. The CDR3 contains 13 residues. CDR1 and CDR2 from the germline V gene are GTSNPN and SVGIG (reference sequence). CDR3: CAWSSGGWDTQYF. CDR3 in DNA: TGTGCCTGGAGTAGCGGGGGTTGGGATACGCAGTATTTT. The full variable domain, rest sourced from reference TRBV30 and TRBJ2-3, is SQTIHQWPATLVQPVGSPLSLECTVEGTSNPNLYWYRQAAGRGLQLLFYSVGIGQISSEVPQNLSASRPQDRQFILSSKKLLLSDSGFYLCAWSSGGWDTQYFGPGTRLTVL.

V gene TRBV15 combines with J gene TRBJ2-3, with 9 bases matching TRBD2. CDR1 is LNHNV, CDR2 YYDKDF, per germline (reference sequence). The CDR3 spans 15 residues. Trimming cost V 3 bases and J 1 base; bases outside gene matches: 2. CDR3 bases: TGTGCCACCAGCAGGAAGCGGGGGGGCACAGATACGCAGTATTTT. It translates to CATSRKRGGTDTQYF. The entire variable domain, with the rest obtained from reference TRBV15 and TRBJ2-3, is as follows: DAMVIQNPRYQVTQFGKPVTLSCSQTLNHNVMYWYQQKSSQAPKLLFHYYDKDFNNEADTPDNFQSRRPNTSFCFLDIRSPGLGDTAMYLCATSRKRGGTDTQYFGPGTRLTVL.